These T cell receptor beta chains were read from a single sample in a study of blood T cell repertoires in COVID-19. The repertoire was sequenced with immunoSEQ multiplex PCR; TCRdb's copy has only in-frame clones and lacks some. The sample lists 200,000 to 300,000 clones, 75% to 85% occurring once. The sample comprised peripheral blood. These receptors all stem from a woman of 80 years or more with COVID-19, enrolled during active disease. CDR3s include the opening cysteine and the closing phenylalanine or tryptophan. A D gene is named only where the DNA matches it firmly. Some rows have no size entry. The others give once, few or many, or a class for an expanded clone.

v_call	d_call	clone_size	j_call	cdr3_nt	cdr3_aa
TRBV7-2	TRBD2	-	TRBJ2-7	TGTGCCAGCAGCTTATTTATGTCTAGCGGCAGTAGCTCCTACGAGCAGTACTTC	CASSLFMSSGSSSYEQYF
TRBV9	-	-	TRBJ2-1	TGTGCCAGCTCGATGGGAGCGGCTTACAATGAGCAGTTCTTC	CASSMGAAYNEQFF
TRBV6-5	-	-	TRBJ1-2	TGTGCCAGCAGTACCGGGGGGGGCGGTAACTATGGCTACACCTTC	CASSTGGGGNYGYTF
TRBV28	TRBD1	-	TRBJ1-4	TGTGCCAGCAGTGTGACCGGCGGGACAGGGGATGAAAAACTGTTTTTT	CASSVTGGTGDEKLFF
TRBV6-5	TRBD1	-	TRBJ1-3	TGTGCCAGCAGTCGACAGGGGTTCCCTGGAAACACCATATATTTT	CASSRQGFPGNTIYF
TRBV6-5	TRBD1	few	TRBJ1-2	TGTGCCAGCAACCGGGACAGGGGGCACTATGGCTACACCTTC	CASNRDRGHYGYTF
TRBV29-1	TRBD1	-	TRBJ1-2	TGCAGCGTACAACAGGGGACTAACTATGGCTACACCTTC	CSVQQGTNYGYTF
TRBV6-4	-	-	TRBJ1-2	TGTGCCAGCAGTGACTCGTCAGCTAACTATGGCTACACCTTC	CASSDSSANYGYTF
TRBV7-2	TRBD1	-	TRBJ1-1	TGTGCCAGCAGCCGCAGGGACAGGACCACTGAAGCTTTCTTT	CASSRRDRTTEAFF
TRBV7-2	-	-	TRBJ1-5	TGTGCCAGCAGACAACAGGGAAAAGGCGATCAGCCCCAGCATTTT	CASRQQGKGDQPQHF
TRBV5-8	-	-	TRBJ1-2	TGTGCCAGCAGCCGAAGGGGCGGCTACACCTTC	CASSRRGGYTF
TRBV4-3	-	-	TRBJ1-2	TGCGCCAGCAGCCAAGCCCCTGTGAACTATGGCTACACCTTC	CASSQAPVNYGYTF
TRBV6-4	-	-	TRBJ1-1	TGTGCCAGCAGTGACTCGATCGGTGAAGCTTTCTTT	CASSDSIGEAFF
TRBV9	TRBD2	once	TRBJ2-3	TGTGCCAGCAGCTCTCGGGTAGCGGGAGGGCCGGGCACAGATACGCAGTATTTT	CASSSRVAGGPGTDTQYF
TRBV28	-	-	TRBJ2-7	TGTGCCAGCAGTGAAAGCTGGGGGCGCTTATACGAGCAGTACTTC	CASSESWGRLYEQYF
TRBV9	-	-	TRBJ2-1	TGTGCCAGCAGCGTAGAGGGACTGCTCCTGAATGAGCAGTTCTTC	CASSVEGLLLNEQFF
TRBV6-2/TRBV6-3	TRBD1	-	TRBJ2-2	TGTGCCAGCAGTTACGGGACAGGGACAGGGGGCCCCGGGGAGCTGTTTTTT	CASSYGTGTGGPGELFF
TRBV6-5	-	-	TRBJ2-2	TGTGCCAGCAGTCAGAACACCGGGGAGCTGTTTTTT	CASSQNTGELFF
TRBV19	-	-	TRBJ2-2	TGTGCCAGTTCTGGCCATGGCGGGGAGCTGTTTTTT	CASSGHGGELFF
TRBV30	-	-	TRBJ2-1	TGTGCCTGGGACGCGGCTAATGAGCAGTTCTTC	CAWDAANEQFF
TRBV7-2	-	-	TRBJ1-5	TGTGCCAGCAGCTCAGTAGGGGGAAGCAATCAGCCCCAGCATTTT	CASSSVGGSNQPQHF
TRBV19	-	few	TRBJ2-3	TGTGCCAGTAGTATAGGCGGACAGGGAGGGCCCACAGATACGCAGTATTTT	CASSIGGQGGPTDTQYF
TRBV6-6	-	-	TRBJ2-7	TGTGCCAGCAGTCGTCAGGGAGGGCAGTACTTC	CASSRQGGQYF
TRBV18	TRBD1	-	TRBJ1-6	TGTGCCAGCTCATCCGGACAGGGCTTTTCACCCCTCCACTTT	CASSSGQGFSPLHF
TRBV7-7	TRBD1	-	TRBJ2-2	TGTGCTAGCAGCCCGGACAGGGGGGACACCGGGGAGCTGTTTTTT	CASSPDRGDTGELFF
TRBV29-1	TRBD1	-	TRBJ2-3	TGCAGCGCGGACAGGGAGACAGATACGCAGTATTTT	CSADRETDTQYF
TRBV6-6	-	-	TRBJ1-5	TGTGCCAGCACCAAAGGGACTAATCAGCCCCAGCATTTT	CASTKGTNQPQHF
TRBV21-1	-	once	TRBJ1-6	TGTGCCAGCAGCAACCCCGCCCGGGACAGCAGCTCCTATAATTCACCCCTCCACTTT	CASSNPARDSSSYNSPLHF
TRBV2	-	-	TRBJ2-3	TGTGCCAGCAGCTTGGGAGTCACCACAGATACGCAGTATTTT	CASSLGVTTDTQYF
TRBV3-1/TRBV3-2	-	-	TRBJ1-6	TGTGCCAGCAGCCAAGGTGGATGGGGGCTTTATAATTCACCCCTCCACTTT	CASSQGGWGLYNSPLHF
TRBV5-1	-	once	TRBJ2-7	TGCGCCAGCAGCGTTGGGCAGGGCGCCGAGCAGTACTTC	CASSVGQGAEQYF
TRBV14	-	-	TRBJ1-1	TGTGCCAGCAGCCAACCGTTGAACACTGAAGCTTTCTTT	CASSQPLNTEAFF
TRBV5-1	TRBD2	-	TRBJ2-3	TGCGCCAGCAGCCTCCAAGGACTAGCGGGGATAGATACGCAGTATTTT	CASSLQGLAGIDTQYF
TRBV30	TRBD1	few	TRBJ1-2	TGTGCCTGGAGTGCCACCAATACAGGGGTCTATGGCTACACCTTC	CAWSATNTGVYGYTF
TRBV6-5	TRBD1	-	TRBJ1-1	TGTGCCAGCAGGAAGGGAGACAGGGGGTCGGAAAAAGCTTTCTTT	CASRKGDRGSEKAFF
TRBV7-2	-	-	TRBJ2-2	TGTGCCAGCAGCTTAGGGCGGGCACACACCGGGGAGCTGTTTTTT	CASSLGRAHTGELFF
TRBV7-2	-	-	TRBJ2-5	TGTGCCAGCAGCTTAGGAAGTAGTACCCAAGAGACCCAGTACTTC	CASSLGSSTQETQYF
TRBV30	TRBD1	-	TRBJ2-1	TGTGCCTGGAGTTTAGGGACAGGGAGGGTTCGGTTCTTC	CAWSLGTGRVRFF
TRBV7-9	-	-	TRBJ2-3	TGTGCCAGCAGCCCCGGACAACGTACGCAGTATTTT	CASSPGQRTQYF
TRBV12-3/TRBV12-4	-	-	TRBJ1-1	TGTGCCAGCAGAGTCAGGGAGAACACTGAAGCTTTCTTT	CASRVRENTEAFF
TRBV11-2	-	-	TRBJ2-4	TGTGCCAGCAGCTTAGCGGGGGGCACCAAAAACATTCAGTACTTC	CASSLAGGTKNIQYF
TRBV18	-	-	TRBJ1-6	TGTGCCAGCTCGCAGCAAAGGGAGCCGAATTCACCCCTCCACTTT	CASSQQREPNSPLHF
TRBV2	TRBD1	few	TRBJ1-1	TGTGCCAGCAGGGACGGACAGGGCGGTACTGAAGCTTTCTTT	CASRDGQGGTEAFF